This T cell receptor beta chain originates from a study of CD4+ T cells in melanoma (dated 2022 in TCRdb). Regarding the complete study: The study investigated neoantigen-specific CD4+ T cells in human melanoma. Overall study results and their limits: The report described a correlation between neoantigen-specific CD4+ T cells and the function of CD8+ T cells, macrophages and B cells. According to the report, neoantigen-specific CD4+ T cells in melanoma displayed diverse differentiation states.

Donors were patients with melanoma. The method behind the library was the immunoSEQ multiplex PCR assay. TCRdb's version of the immuneACCESS table is confined to in-frame rearrangements and falls short of the full clone set. An unresolved V gene accounts for under half of the shortfall where checked; the remainder is of unknown origin. Present in this sample are about 50,000 clones, approximately 89% of which were seen just once. The leading ten clones occupy about an eighth of the sample. On this clone: Its target antigen remains unknown. It has no much larger one-base neighbor in the sample; base qualities were not kept.

Reading from cysteine to phenylalanine, the CDR3 counts 17 amino acids. Only the CDR3 portion is preserved as DNA: 51 bases, with reading frame beginning at the first base. Sequences SEHNR (CDR1) and FQNEAQ (CDR2) are obtained from the germline V gene (reference sequence). Sequenced input: peripheral blood. The chain joins TRBV7-9 to TRBJ2-5, with TRBD1 as a weak D call on 5 bases. The assigned J gene may be wrong: the sequence end matches TRBJ2-7 better. The clonotype was recovered from a human donor with melanoma. Read as DNA, the sequence is TGTGCCAGCAGCCCTGACTTCTCCAGGCAGGGATCCTACGAGCAGTACTTC. The encoded protein is CASSPDFSRQGSYEQYF.